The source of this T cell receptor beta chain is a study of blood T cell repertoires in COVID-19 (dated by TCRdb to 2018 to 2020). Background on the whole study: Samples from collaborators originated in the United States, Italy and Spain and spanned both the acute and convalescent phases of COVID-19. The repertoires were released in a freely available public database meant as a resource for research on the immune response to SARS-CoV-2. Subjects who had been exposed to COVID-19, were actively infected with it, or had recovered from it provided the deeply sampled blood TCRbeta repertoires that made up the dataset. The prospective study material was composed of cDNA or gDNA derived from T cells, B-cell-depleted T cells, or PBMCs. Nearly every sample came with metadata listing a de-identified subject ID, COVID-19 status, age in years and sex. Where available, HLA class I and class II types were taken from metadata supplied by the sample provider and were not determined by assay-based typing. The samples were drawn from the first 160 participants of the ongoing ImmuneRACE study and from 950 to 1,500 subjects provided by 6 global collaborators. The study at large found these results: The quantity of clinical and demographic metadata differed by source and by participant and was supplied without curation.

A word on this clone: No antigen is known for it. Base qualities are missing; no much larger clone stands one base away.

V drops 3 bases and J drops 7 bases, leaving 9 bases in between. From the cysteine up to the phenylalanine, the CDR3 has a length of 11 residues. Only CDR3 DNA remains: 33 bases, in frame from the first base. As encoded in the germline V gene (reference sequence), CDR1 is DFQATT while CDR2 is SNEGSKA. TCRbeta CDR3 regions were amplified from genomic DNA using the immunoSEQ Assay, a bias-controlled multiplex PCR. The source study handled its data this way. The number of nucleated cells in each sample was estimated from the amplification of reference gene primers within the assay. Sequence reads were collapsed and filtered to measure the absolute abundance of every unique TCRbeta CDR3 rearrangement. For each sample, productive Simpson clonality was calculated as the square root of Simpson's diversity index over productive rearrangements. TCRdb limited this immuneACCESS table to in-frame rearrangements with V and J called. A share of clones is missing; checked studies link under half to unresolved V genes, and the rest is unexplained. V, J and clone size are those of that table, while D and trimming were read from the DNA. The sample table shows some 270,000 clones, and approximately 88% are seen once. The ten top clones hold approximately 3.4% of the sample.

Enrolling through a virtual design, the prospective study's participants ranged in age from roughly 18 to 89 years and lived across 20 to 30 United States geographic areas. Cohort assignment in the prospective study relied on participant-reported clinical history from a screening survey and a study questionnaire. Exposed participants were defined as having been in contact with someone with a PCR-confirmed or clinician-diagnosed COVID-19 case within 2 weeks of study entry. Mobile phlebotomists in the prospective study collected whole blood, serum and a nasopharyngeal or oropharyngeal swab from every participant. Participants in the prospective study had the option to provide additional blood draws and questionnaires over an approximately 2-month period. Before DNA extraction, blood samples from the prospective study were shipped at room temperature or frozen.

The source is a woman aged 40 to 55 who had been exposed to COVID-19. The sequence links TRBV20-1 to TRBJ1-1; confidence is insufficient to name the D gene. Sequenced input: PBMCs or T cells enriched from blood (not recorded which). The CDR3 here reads CSASYGVEAFF. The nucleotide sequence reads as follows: TGCAGTGCTAGTTACGGGGTTGAAGCTTTCTTT.